Below, 6 T cell receptor beta chains from the same sample are listed, as sequenced in a study of patients and donors after allogeneic stem cell transplantation. TCRdb re-called the RT-PCR reads through MiXCR, storing one row per CDR3 protein. Among about 410,000 distinct CDR3 sequences listed, 16% were seen once. The sequenced sample was blood, either unsorted or a sorted T cell fraction (not recorded which). These receptors came from a human donor who was either an allogeneic HSCT recipient or a stem cell or donor lymphocyte infusion donor (not recorded which). It is not recorded whose cells these are; they may come from a transplant donor.

This chain uses TRBV2 with TRBJ1-1; D perhaps matches TRBD1 (6 bases). This CDR3 spans 16 amino acids. CDR1 is SNHLY, CDR2 FYNNEI, per germline. Trimming stripped 6 bases from V and 4 bases from J, with 21 bases between. CDR3 sequence (DNA): TGTGCCAGCAGGCTTACGAAGACAGGAATGAGCACTGAAGCTTTCTTT. Protein product: CASRLTKTGMSTEAFF.

The CDR3 region is CASSFMKETYNEQFF. The CDR3 DNA sequence: TGCGCCAGCAGTTTTATGAAGGAAACCTACAATGAGCAGTTCTTC. This chain links TRBV4-3 with TRBJ2-1, with no clear D. This CDR3 is 15 amino acids long. Per germline, CDR1 LGHNA and CDR2 YSLEER. V lost 6 bases, J lost 2 bases, and 14 bases lay in between.

The genes are TRBV25-1 and TRBJ1-2, with unresolved D. V was clipped by 4 bases and J by 1 base, with 4 bases between them. The CDR3 extends over 12 amino acids. Germline loops: CDR1 MGHDK, CDR2 SYGVNS. CDR3 nucleotide sequence: TGTGCCAGCAGTGGGGGTAACTATGGCTACACCTTC. This translates into CASSGGNYGYTF.

This clonotype was detected only a few times. The V gene is TRBV15, the J gene TRBJ2-7; 8 bases match TRBD2. Germline trimming cut 5 bases from V and 2 bases from J; bases unmatched to any gene: 2. The length of the CDR3 is 13 residues. Germline lookup yields CDR1 LNHNV and CDR2 YYDKDF (reference sequence). The CDR3 nucleotides read TGTGCCACCAGCTGGCGGGGGGCCTACGAGCAGTACTTC. The encoded protein is CATSWRGAYEQYF.

V and J are TRBV4-2 and TRBJ1-6; TRBD1 aligns across 9 bases. The CDR3 sequence is 16 residues long. Germline CDR1 and CDR2: LGHNA and YNFKEQ. With 4 bases clipped from V and 9 bases from J, the junction kept 10 bases outside the gene matches. Here the CDR3 DNA reads TGTGCCAGCAGCCTTCCTGAGGGACAGGGCTCTTCACCCCTCCACTTT. This codes for CASSLPEGQGSSPLHF.

The chain uses TRBV6-4 and TRBJ2-1, with D hard to call. The germline V and J ends were trimmed by 3 bases and 8 bases, with 11 bases remaining between them. This CDR3 region has 13 residues. Germline V lookup: CDR1 MRHNA, CDR2 SNTAGT. The CDR3 bases are TGTGCCAGCAGTGATGAGATTGGGGATGAGCAGTTCTTC. As protein: CASSDEIGDEQFF.